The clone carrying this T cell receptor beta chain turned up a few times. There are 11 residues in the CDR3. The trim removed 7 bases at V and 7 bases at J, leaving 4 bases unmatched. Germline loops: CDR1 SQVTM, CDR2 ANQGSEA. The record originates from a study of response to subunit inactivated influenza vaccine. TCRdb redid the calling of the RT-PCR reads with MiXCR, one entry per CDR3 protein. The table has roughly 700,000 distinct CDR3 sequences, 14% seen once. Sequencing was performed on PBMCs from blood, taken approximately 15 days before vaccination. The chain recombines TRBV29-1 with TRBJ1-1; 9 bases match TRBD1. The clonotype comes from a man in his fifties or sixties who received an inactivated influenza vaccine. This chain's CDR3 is CSAQGASEAFF. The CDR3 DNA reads TGCAGCGCACAGGGGGCAAGTGAAGCTTTCTTT.